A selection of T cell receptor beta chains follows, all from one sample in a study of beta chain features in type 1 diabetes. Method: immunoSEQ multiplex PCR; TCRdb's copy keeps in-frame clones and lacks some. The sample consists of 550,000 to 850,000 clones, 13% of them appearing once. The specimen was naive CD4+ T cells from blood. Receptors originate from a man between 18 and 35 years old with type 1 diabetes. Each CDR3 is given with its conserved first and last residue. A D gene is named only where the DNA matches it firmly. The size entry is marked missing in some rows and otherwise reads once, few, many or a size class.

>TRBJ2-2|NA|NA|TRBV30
TGTGCCTGGAGTGTGGTGGAGAGCGGGGAGCTGTTTTTT
CAWSVVESGELFF
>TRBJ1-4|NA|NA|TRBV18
TGTGCCAGCTCACCACCGGAGAGTGAAAAACTGTTTTTT
CASSPPESEKLFF
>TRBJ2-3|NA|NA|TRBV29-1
TGCTGCGTTGGGGAGGGGGACACAAGCACAGATACGCAGTATTTT
CCVGEGDTSTDTQYF
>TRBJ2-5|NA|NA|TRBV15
TGTGCCACCAGCAGAGAAACGACAATGCGTAGAGAGACCCAGTACTTC
CATSRETTMRRETQYF
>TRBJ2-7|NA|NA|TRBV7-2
TGTGCCAGCAGCCCCCGACGGACCTCCTACGAGCAGTACTTC
CASSPRRTSYEQYF
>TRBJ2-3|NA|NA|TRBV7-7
TGTGCCAGCAGCTTAGGGGACGGAGATACGCAGTATTTT
CASSLGDGDTQYF
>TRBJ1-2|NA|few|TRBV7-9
TGTGCCAGCAGCTTATTAGGGGAGTCCTATGGCTACACCTTC
CASSLLGESYGYTF
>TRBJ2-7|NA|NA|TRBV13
TGTGCCAGCAGCCGGGGGGCAGGGAGGGACGAGCAGTACTTC
CASSRGAGRDEQYF
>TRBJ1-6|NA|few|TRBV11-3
TGTGCCAGCAGCACGGACAGAGATTCACCCCTCCACTTT
CASSTDRDSPLHF
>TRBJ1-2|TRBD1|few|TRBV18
TGTGCCAGCTCACCACCGAAGGGGGCGGACTATGGCTACACCTTC
CASSPPKGADYGYTF
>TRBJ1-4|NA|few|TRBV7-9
TGTGCCAGCGATCGACTTGCAACTAATGAAAAACTGTTTTTT
CASDRLATNEKLFF
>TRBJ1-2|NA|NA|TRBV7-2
TGTGCCAGCAGCTCCGCCGGACGGGAGCGGGGCTACACCTTC
CASSSAGRERGYTF
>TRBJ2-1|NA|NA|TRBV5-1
TGCGCCAGCAGTCGGACAGATCCCGTCGATGAGCAGTTCTTC
CASSRTDPVDEQFF
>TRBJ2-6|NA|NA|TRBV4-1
TGCGCCAGCAGCCAAGGCAGGAGCTCTGGGGCCAACGTCCTGACTTTC
CASSQGRSSGANVLTF
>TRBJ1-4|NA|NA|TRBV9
TGTGCCAGTCTTGACCGGGGCGTTAATGAAAAACTGTTTTTT
CASLDRGVNEKLFF
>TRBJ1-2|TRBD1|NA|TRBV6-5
TGTGCCAGCAGCTACGACAGGGTCCCAGGAGGCTACACCTTC
CASSYDRVPGGYTF
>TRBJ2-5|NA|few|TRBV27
TGTGCCAGCAGCCCCGCAGGGACACCCGGGGAGACCCAGTACTTC
CASSPAGTPGETQYF
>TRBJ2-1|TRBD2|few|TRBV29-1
TGCAGCGTCAGCGGGGGGAGCTCCTACAATGAGCAGTTCTTC
CSVSGGSSYNEQFF
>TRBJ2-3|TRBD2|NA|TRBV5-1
TGCGCCAGCAGCGGTAGCGGGGGGGACACAGATACGCAGTATTTT
CASSGSGGDTDTQYF
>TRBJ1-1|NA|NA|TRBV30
TGTGCCTGGAGGCCGAACCTGGGCACTGAAGCTTTCTTT
CAWRPNLGTEAFF
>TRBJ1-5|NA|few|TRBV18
TGTGCCAGCTCACCGGGGAGCAATCAGCCCCAGCATTTT
CASSPGSNQPQHF
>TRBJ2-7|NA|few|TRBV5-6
TGTGCCAGCAGCTGGCCCGGGCCGAGTGAGCAGTACTTC
CASSWPGPSEQYF
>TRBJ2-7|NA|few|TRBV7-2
TGTGCCAGCAGCTTAGGTGCCGGTGGCCCCTACGAGCAGTACTTC
CASSLGAGGPYEQYF
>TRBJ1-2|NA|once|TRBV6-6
TGTGCCAGCAGTGAGGGTCCGGGGGGCTATGGCTACACCTTC
CASSEGPGGYGYTF
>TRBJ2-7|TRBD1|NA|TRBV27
TGTGCCAGCAGTCGGGACAGACGCTACGAGCAGTACTTC
CASSRDRRYEQYF
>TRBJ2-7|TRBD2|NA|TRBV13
TGTGCCAGCAGCTTAGACTCCCTCTGGAATAGCGGGGGATCCTACGAGCAGTACTTC
CASSLDSLWNSGGSYEQYF
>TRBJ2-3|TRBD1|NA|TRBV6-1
TGTGCCAGCAGTGGACAGGGGGCAGGAGATACGCAGTATTTT
CASSGQGAGDTQYF
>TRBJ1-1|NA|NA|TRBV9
TGTGCCAGCAGCGCGGTGACCAGGGCGGAAGCTTTCTTT
CASSAVTRAEAFF
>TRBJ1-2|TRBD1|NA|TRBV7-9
TGTGCCAGCAGCTCTACAGGGGGCGTGGGCTACACCTTC
CASSSTGGVGYTF
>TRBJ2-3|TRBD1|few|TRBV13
TGTGCCAGCAGCTTCCGGGACAGGGGGCGCGCAGATACGCAGTATTTT
CASSFRDRGRADTQYF
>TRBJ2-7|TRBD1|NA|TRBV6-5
TGTGCCAGCAGTTACTCGACAGGGGAATACGAGCAGTACTTC
CASSYSTGEYEQYF
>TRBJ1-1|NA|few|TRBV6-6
TGTGCCAGTTGCCCCATGGGGCAGACTGAAGCTTTCTTT
CASCPMGQTEAFF
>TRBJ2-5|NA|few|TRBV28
TGTGCCAGCAGTTTGTACCAAGAGACCCAGTACTTC
CASSLYQETQYF
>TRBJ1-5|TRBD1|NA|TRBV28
TGTGCCAGCAGTCCTCCGGGACAGCCGCAGCATTTT
CASSPPGQPQHF
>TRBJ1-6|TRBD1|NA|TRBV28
TGTGCCAGCAGTTCAAGGGACAGGGGCCTCTATAATTCACCCCTCCACTTT
CASSSRDRGLYNSPLHF
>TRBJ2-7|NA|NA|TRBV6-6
TGTGCCAGCAGCAAACCGGACCCGGGGTACGAGCAGTACTTC
CASSKPDPGYEQYF
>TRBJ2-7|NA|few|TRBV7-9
TGTGCCAGCAGCCCAACCCGGGGGCAGGGGAGGGAGACCTACGAGCAGTACTTC
CASSPTRGQGRETYEQYF
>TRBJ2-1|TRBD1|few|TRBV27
TGTGCCAGCAATCCTTGGCAGGGGGATGAGCAGTTCTTC
CASNPWQGDEQFF
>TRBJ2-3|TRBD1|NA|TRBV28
TGTGCCAGCAGTTTAGAACAGGGGGCGTTAGATACGCAGTATTTT
CASSLEQGALDTQYF
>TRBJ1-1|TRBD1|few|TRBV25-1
TGTGCCAGCAGCCGACAGGGGTGGCGAACTGAAGCTTTCTTT
CASSRQGWRTEAFF
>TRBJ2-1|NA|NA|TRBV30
TGTGCCCGCCAGATATACAATGAGCAGTTCTTC
CARQIYNEQFF
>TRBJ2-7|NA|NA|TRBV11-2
TGTGCCAGCAGCTTAGATCCGTACGAGCAGTACTTC
CASSLDPYEQYF
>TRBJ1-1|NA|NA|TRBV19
TGTGCCAGTAGTCACAGACAGGCTTGGGCCACTGAAGCTTTCTTT
CASSHRQAWATEAFF
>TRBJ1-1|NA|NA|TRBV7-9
TGTGCCAGCAGCCGGATGGGTGGGGACACTGAAGCTTTCTTT
CASSRMGGDTEAFF
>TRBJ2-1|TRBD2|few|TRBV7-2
TGTGCCAGCAGCACCACTAGCGGGGGGGAAAGAAGGAATGAGCAGTTCTTC
CASSTTSGGERRNEQFF
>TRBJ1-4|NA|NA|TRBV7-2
TGTGCCAGCAGTACAGGAGGAGGTGAAAAACTGTTTTTT
CASSTGGGEKLFF
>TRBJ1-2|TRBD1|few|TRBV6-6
TGTGCCAGCAGCCTCGGACAGGGGGGAGGCTACACCTTC
CASSLGQGGGYTF
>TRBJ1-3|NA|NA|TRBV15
TGTGCCACCAGTACGGACACGAGCTCTGGAAACACCATATATTTT
CATSTDTSSGNTIYF
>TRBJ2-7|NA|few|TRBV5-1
TGCGCCAGCAAGGGTGAAACCTACGAGCAGTACTTC
CASKGETYEQYF
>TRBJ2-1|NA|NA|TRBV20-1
TGCAGTGCTAGGCCCGGAAATGAGCAGTTCTTC
CSARPGNEQFF
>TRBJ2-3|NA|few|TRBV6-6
TGTGCCAGCAGTTACTTCAGGGGGGTAGATACGCAGTATTTT
CASSYFRGVDTQYF
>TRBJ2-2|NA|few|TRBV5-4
TGTGCCCCGGGGGACGAGAACACCGGGGAGCTGTTTTTT
CAPGDENTGELFF
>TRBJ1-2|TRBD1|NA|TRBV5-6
TGTGCCAGCAGATCAAACAGGGGAAGTAAGGACTATGGCTACACCTTC
CASRSNRGSKDYGYTF
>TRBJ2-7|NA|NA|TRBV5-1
TGCGCCAGCAGCTCACAGGGTGACGAGCAGTACTTC
CASSSQGDEQYF
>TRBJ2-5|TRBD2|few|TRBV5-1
TGCGCCAGCAGCCCCAGCGGGGGGGCTTTGAGCGAGACCCAGTACTTC
CASSPSGGALSETQYF
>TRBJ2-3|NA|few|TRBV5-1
TGCGCCAGCAGCCCAGGGACCGGCACAGATACGCAGTATTTT
CASSPGTGTDTQYF
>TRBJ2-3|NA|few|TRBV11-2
TGTGCCAGCGCGGGGAATACTCAAGATACGCAGTATTTT
CASAGNTQDTQYF
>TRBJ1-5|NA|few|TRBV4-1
TGCGCCAGCAGCCTACTAATGTACGGCCCAAATCAGCCCCAGCATTTT
CASSLLMYGPNQPQHF
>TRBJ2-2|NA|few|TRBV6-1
TGTGCCAGCAGTGCCCTCGGGAGCCGAAACACCGGGGAGCTGTTTTTT
CASSALGSRNTGELFF
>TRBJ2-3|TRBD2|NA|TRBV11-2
TGTGCCAGCAGCCGACAGCGGGGGGCCGGGGATACGCAGTATTTT
CASSRQRGAGDTQYF